This TCR beta chain derives from a study of cytomegalovirus exposure and HLA in healthy donors. The length of the CDR3 is 14 residues. The germline gives CDR1 SNHLY, CDR2 FYNNEI. The germline V and J ends were trimmed by 5 bases and 1 base, with 9 bases remaining between them. Regarding this clone: What it recognizes is unknown.

PCR involved 60 Vbeta and 13 Jbeta primers. The data were produced by immunoSEQ multiplex PCR, yet TCRdb's version contains in-frame clones alone and is incomplete. The sample has fewer than 200,000 clones, about four fifths seen once. Study outcomes and limitations: Links to common viral pathogens appeared, in a later analysis, for several of the most significant clusters. For most subjects, TCR beta sequences were reported to predict HLA-A and HLA-B alleles with accuracy. The authors later linked a missense DCLRE1C variant to TCR beta V- and J-gene trimming.

This TCR derives from a woman in her late teens or twenties in good health and CMV-seropositive. The sample was PBMCs. The chain combines TRBV2 with TRBJ1-5; a weak D match, TRBD1 (6 bases). In DNA form, the CDR3 reads TGTGCCAGCAGTACAGACAGGAGCAATCAGCCCCAGCATTTT. Protein sequence: CASSTDRSNQPQHF.